This T cell receptor (beta chain) came from a study of patients and donors after allogeneic stem cell transplantation. Germline V gene data show CDR1 as SGDLS and CDR2 as YYNGEE. The CDR3 consists of 17 residues. Trimming removed 0 bases from V and 2 bases from J; junction bases left unmatched: 7. TCRdb used MiXCR to reprocess the RT-PCR reads, holding one entry per CDR3 protein. The sample lists about 110,000 distinct CDR3 sequences, 35% occurring once. This clonotype was counted between two and nine times. J is TRBJ2-4 and V is TRBV9, with 8 bases identical to TRBD2. This TCR was recovered from a human donor who was either an allogeneic HSCT recipient or a stem cell or donor lymphocyte infusion donor (not recorded which). It is not recorded whose cells these are; they may come from a transplant donor. Sequencing input: blood, either unsorted or a sorted T cell fraction (not recorded which). DNA for the CDR3: TGTGCCAGCAGCGTAGGAGACGGGAGGGCTACCAAAAACATTCAGTACTTC. Protein: CASSVGDGRATKNIQYF.